This TCR beta chain came from a study of low-dose radiotherapy and immunotherapy resistance in tumors. The overall study: Each fraction given to Cohort 2 every two weeks delivered 1 Gy, and the total reached 13 Gy over 26 weeks. Intravenous cyclophosphamide 200 mg/m2 was given every two weeks, one day before radiation and immunotherapy. Daily oral aspirin at 300 mg began on cycle 1 day 1 and lasted four cycles.

The junction had 10 bases not matched to a gene; V was cut back by 1 base and J by 2 bases. This CDR3 region has 17 residues. Germline V gene lookup returns CDR1 SGHRS and CDR2 YFSETQ. The time point denotes: after trial treatment. Treatment specified: LDRT plus nivolumab, ipilimumab, low-dose cyclophosphamide and aspirin (RACIN trial). This clonotype has ten or more counts. Alpha and beta chains were covered, as first-strand cDNA relied on TRAV- and TRBV-specific primers. With a constant-region primer and a V-primer adapter, TCRs were subjected to 20 PCR cycles of amplification. In vitro transcription was used to amplify the isolated mRNA. TCRdb re-called the reads with MiXCR, one entry per CDR3 protein. The top ten hold approximately 9% of the sample, which has tens of thousands of distinct CDR3 sequences, around 21% seen once.

This chain connects TRBV5-1 to TRBJ1-1; 8 positions match TRBD1. This sample comprised PBMCs, obtained after low-dose radiotherapy plus immunotherapy. The sequence was collected from a female donor with ovarian cancer. The CDR3 DNA reads TGCGCCAGCAGCTTGTCCCCCGGGACAGGACTTAACACTGAAGCTTTCTTT. It specifies CASSLSPGTGLNTEAFF. Drawing the rest from reference TRBV5-1 and TRBJ1-1, the complete variable domain is KAGVTQTPRYLIKTRGQQVTLSCSPISGHRSVSWYQQTPGQGLQFLFEYFSETQRNKGNFPGRFSGRQFSNSRSEMNVSTLELGDSALYLCASSLSPGTGLNTEAFFGQGTRLTVV.